The rows below give T cell receptor beta chains drawn from one sample of a study of T cell changes during pregnancy in multiple sclerosis. Profiling relied on immunoSEQ multiplex PCR, and the TCRdb table lists in-frame clones only, not all of them. The sample has about 120,000 clones, about 93% seen once. The material was peripheral blood, obtained before pregnancy. Receptors were obtained from a female donor with multiple sclerosis, enrolled in a pregnancy study. CDR3s include the opening cysteine and the closing phenylalanine or tryptophan. The D gene is left open where the match is weak. For some rows the clone size is stated as once, few or many, or as a class when expanded; others skip it.

size	V	J	D	DNA	CDR3
-	TRBV7-6	TRBJ1-3	TRBD1	TGTGCCAGCAGCTTAGGTCCACAGGGGCCTGGAAACACCATATATTTT	CASSLGPQGPGNTIYF
-	TRBV27	TRBJ2-1	TRBD2	TGTGCCAGCAGACAGGATAGCGGGACATATGAGCAGTTCTTC	CASRQDSGTYEQFF
-	TRBV6-1	TRBJ1-2	-	TGTGCCAGCAGTGGGTCGGCTAACTATGGCTACACCTTC	CASSGSANYGYTF
-	TRBV5-1	TRBJ2-1	TRBD2	TGCGCCAGCAGCTCGTGGACTAGCGGGTTGGGGAATGAGCAGTTCTTC	CASSSWTSGLGNEQFF
once	TRBV2	TRBJ1-5	-	TGTGCCAGCAGTCCCCGGACTCCCCGGAGCAATCAGCCCCAGCATTTT	CASSPRTPRSNQPQHF
-	TRBV29-1	TRBJ2-7	-	TGCAGCGTTGAGGGTCTCGGCGGACAAACCTACGAGCAGTACTTC	CSVEGLGGQTYEQYF
-	TRBV4-2	TRBJ1-1	-	TGTGCCAGCAGCCAAGATGAGGGTACGACTGAAGCTTTCTTT	CASSQDEGTTEAFF
-	TRBV12-5	TRBJ2-3	TRBD2	TGTGCTAGTGGTCCCCCCGGGACTAGGGGAGATACGCAGTATTTT	CASGPPGTRGDTQYF
-	TRBV30	TRBJ1-1	-	TGTGCCTGGAGTCCGACAACCTACGGGACACAAAACACTGAAGCTTTCTTT	CAWSPTTYGTQNTEAFF
-	TRBV5-1	TRBJ2-7	TRBD1	TGCGCCAGCAGCGAAACCGGGACAGGGGCCTACGAGCAGTACTTC	CASSETGTGAYEQYF
-	TRBV5-4	TRBJ1-6	TRBD1	TGTGCCAGCGGAGACAGGGGAAGGGGCTATAATTCACCCCTCCACTTT	CASGDRGRGYNSPLHF
-	TRBV4-1	TRBJ2-6	-	TGCGCCAGCAGCCAAGTGAGCGCGGCTGGGGCCAACGTCCTGACTTTC	CASSQVSAAGANVLTF
-	TRBV9	TRBJ1-2	-	TGTGCCAGCGGGGGGAGAGGTGGCTACACCTTC	CASGGRGGYTF
-	TRBV11-3	TRBJ2-1	TRBD2	TGTGCCAGCAGCTCCACTAGCGGCACCTACAATGAGCAGTTCTTC	CASSSTSGTYNEQFF
-	TRBV29-1	TRBJ2-7	-	TGCAGCGTTGTCCGGGGGGCGAGGTTCTACGAGCAGTACTTC	CSVVRGARFYEQYF
-	TRBV5-1	TRBJ2-3	-	TGCGCCAGCAGCTTATCGGGAAGCACAGATACGCAGTATTTT	CASSLSGSTDTQYF
-	TRBV6-1	TRBJ2-5	TRBD2	TGTGCCAGCAGTGTAGCGACTAGCGGGACAGGGCAGACCCAGTACTTC	CASSVATSGTGQTQYF